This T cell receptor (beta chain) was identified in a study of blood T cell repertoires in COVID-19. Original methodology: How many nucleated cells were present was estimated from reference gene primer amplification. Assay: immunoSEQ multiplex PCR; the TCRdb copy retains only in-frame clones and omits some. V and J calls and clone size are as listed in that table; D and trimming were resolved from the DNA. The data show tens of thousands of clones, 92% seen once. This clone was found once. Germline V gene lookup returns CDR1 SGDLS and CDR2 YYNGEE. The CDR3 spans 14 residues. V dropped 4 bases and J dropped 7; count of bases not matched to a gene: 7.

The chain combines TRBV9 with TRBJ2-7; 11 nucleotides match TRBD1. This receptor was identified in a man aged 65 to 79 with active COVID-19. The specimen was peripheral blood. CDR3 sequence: CASSFGQGAGEQYF. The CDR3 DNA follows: TGTGCCAGCAGCTTCGGACAGGGGGCGGGGGAGCAGTACTTC.